The 12 T cell receptor beta chains reported below all come from one sample, sequenced in a study of T-cell memory formation after mild COVID-19. A single record per CDR3 protein comes from TCRdb applying MiXCR to the 5' RACE reads. The table has 400,000 or so distinct CDR3 sequences, around 20% seen once. The sequenced sample was PBMCs or a T cell subset sorted from them (not recorded which). Receptor source: an adult woman who had mild COVID-19 (a few samples of this study predate the infection). Cell type and time point are not known.

This chain links TRBV6-5 with TRBJ2-1; the D gene is possibly TRBD1 (5 bases). Germline assignment: CDR1 MNHEY and CDR2 SVGAGI. Trimming shortened V by 7 bases and J by 3 bases, and 13 bases separated the two germline ends. This CDR3 comprises 14 residues. CDR3 protein: CASTRQWSYNEQFF. For the CDR3, the DNA is TGTGCCAGCACCCGACAGTGGAGCTACAATGAGCAGTTCTTC.

Only a few counts were recorded for this clonotype. The chain has TRBV19 and TRBJ1-1, with D perhaps matching TRBD1 (6 bases). Trimming cost V 7 bases and J 1 base, with 16 bases left between them. Germline lookup yields CDR1 LNHDA and CDR2 SQIVND (reference sequence). The CDR3 runs 15 residues. DNA for the CDR3: TGTGCCAGTATTGGGGGGGCTACCGAGAACACTGAAGCTTTCTTT. Protein sequence: CASIGGATENTEAFF. The whole variable domain, filled in from reference TRBV19 and TRBJ1-1, reads DGGITQSPKYLFRKEGQNVTLSCEQNLNHDAMYWYRQDPGQGLRLIYYSQIVNDFQKGDIAEGYSVSREKKESFPLTVTSAQKNPTAFYLCASIGGATENTEAFFGQGTRLTVV.

The genes are TRBV19 and TRBJ1-5; 7 nucleotides agree with TRBD1. The J segment lost 4 bases and the V segment lost 4 bases, leaving 4 bases of the junction unmatched. Per the germline V gene, CDR1 is LNHDA and CDR2 is SQIVND (reference sequence). The CDR3 totals 14 residues. The CDR3 region is CASSTGTANQPQHF. The CDR3 DNA reads as TGTGCCAGTAGTACCGGGACAGCAAATCAGCCCCAGCATTTT.

This clonotype was found a few times. The V and J genes are TRBV6-1 and TRBJ2-7; D is unclear. CDR3 length equals 13 residues. Trimming stripped 7 bases from V and 1 base from J, with 11 bases between. Germline CDR1 and CDR2: MNHNS and SASEGT. The CDR3 protein is CASNTDQSYEQYF. The CDR3 DNA sequence: TGTGCCAGCAATACCGATCAGTCCTACGAGCAGTACTTC.

This clonotype has at least ten counts. This chain links TRBV7-3 with TRBJ2-1; TRBD2 matches 11 bases. Germline CDR1 and CDR2: SGHTA and FQGTGA. The CDR3 totals 15 residues. Unmatched junction bases numbered 5, after V lost 6 bases and J lost 4 bases. For the CDR3, the DNA is TGTGCCAGCAGTTTCGGGACTAGCGGATACAATGAGCAGTTCTTC. This codes for CASSFGTSGYNEQFF.

The chain links TRBV7-2 to TRBJ1-5, with TRBD1 matching 10 bases. The CDR3 runs 17 residues. Trimming took 5 bases from V and 3 from J; bases not matched to a gene: 10. Germline V gene lookup returns CDR1 SGHTA and CDR2 FQGNSA. CDR3 region: CASSPVPGQGNNQPQHF. As DNA, the CDR3 is TGTGCCAGCAGCCCCGTCCCGGGACAGGGGAACAATCAGCCCCAGCATTTT.

In this sample, this clonotype turned up a few times. This chain joins TRBV25-1 and TRBJ2-2; 7 positions agree with TRBD2. This CDR3 comprises 15 residues. V lost 4 bases and J lost 4; bases outside the gene matches: 6. Germline CDR1 and CDR2: MGHDK and SYGVNS. CDR3 DNA: TGTGCCAGCAGTGGGGGAGGGTGGAGCACCGGGGAGCTGTTTTTT. Encoded protein: CASSGGGWSTGELFF.

V and J are TRBV12-3 or TRBV12-4 and TRBJ1-2, with TRBD1 as a possible D gene (6 bases). The V gene lost 2 bases and the J gene lost 4 bases, with 20 bases spanning the gap. CDR3 size: 17 residues. CDR3 DNA: TGTGCCAGCAGTTTACCCCCACCCCGGACAGATGCCTATGGCTACACCTTC. Encoded protein: CASSLPPPRTDAYGYTF.

This clonotype was seen more than once but under ten times. The CDR3 coding sequence is TGTGCCAGCAGTTCCCCGTGGGATGAGCAGTTCTTC. Translating it yields CASSSPWDEQFF. This chain connects TRBV27 to TRBJ2-1; D is unclear. Trimming pared 4 bases from V and 8 bases from J, leaving 9 bases between. CDR3 length: 12 amino acids. Germline CDR1 reads MNHEY; CDR2 reads SMNVEV (reference sequence).

The rearrangement links TRBV11-1 to TRBJ1-2; the D is unclear. CDR1 SGHAT and CDR2 FQDESV come from the germline V gene (reference sequence). The CDR3 covers 12 residues. V was trimmed by 5 bases and J by 5 bases, leaving 9 bases between them. The CDR3 nucleotides read TGTGCCAGCAGCCAGAGCGGGTATGGCTACACCTTC. It translates to CASSQSGYGYTF.

This clonotype turned up a few times. The rearrangement uses TRBV12-3 or TRBV12-4 and TRBJ2-3; 7 bases match TRBD2. This CDR3 has 15 residues. V gave up 3 bases and J gave up 5 bases; unmatched junction bases: 8. The CDR3 DNA sequence: TGTGCCAGCAGTTTTGGCGGGAGTCAGAGAGATACGCAGTATTTT. Its protein product is CASSFGGSQRDTQYF.

This clonotype was seen a few times. This chain uses TRBV15 with TRBJ1-1; 7 bases match TRBD1. V shed 6 bases and J 3 bases; nucleotides not matched to a gene: 7. CDR1 is LNHNV and CDR2 is YYDKDF in the germline V gene (reference sequence). This CDR3 spans 14 amino acids. For the CDR3, the DNA is TGTGCCACCAGAGGACAGGTTTTGGACACTGAAGCTTTCTTT. It is translated as CATRGQVLDTEAFF.